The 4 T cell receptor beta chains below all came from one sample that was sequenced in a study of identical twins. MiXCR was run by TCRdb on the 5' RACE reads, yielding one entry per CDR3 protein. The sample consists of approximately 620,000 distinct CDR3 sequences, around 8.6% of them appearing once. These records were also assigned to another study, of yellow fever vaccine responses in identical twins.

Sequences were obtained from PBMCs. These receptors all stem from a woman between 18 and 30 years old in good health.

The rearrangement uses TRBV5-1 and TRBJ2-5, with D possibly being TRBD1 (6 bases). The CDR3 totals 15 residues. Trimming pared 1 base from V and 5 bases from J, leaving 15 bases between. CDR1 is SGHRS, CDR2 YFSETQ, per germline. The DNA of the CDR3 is TGCGCCAGCAGCTTGTTTGGGGGCCCTATCGAGACCCAGTACTTC. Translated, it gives CASSLFGGPIETQYF.

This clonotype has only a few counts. The CDR3 DNA sequence: TGTGCCAGCAGCCCGGGACGCCTGGGGGATACGCAGTATTTT. Its protein is CASSPGRLGDTQYF. The rearrangement uses TRBV7-9 and TRBJ2-3; TRBD1 or TRBD2 may be the D gene (5 bases each). The V gene lost 5 bases and the J gene lost 6 bases, with 15 bases spanning the gap. CDR3 length: 14 amino acids. Germline CDR1 reads SEHNR; CDR2 reads FQNEAQ (reference sequence).

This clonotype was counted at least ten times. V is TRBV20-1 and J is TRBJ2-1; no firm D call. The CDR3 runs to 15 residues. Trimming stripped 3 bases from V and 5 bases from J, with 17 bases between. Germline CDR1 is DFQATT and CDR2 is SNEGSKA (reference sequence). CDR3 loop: CSASEEASADNEQFF. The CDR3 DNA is TGCAGTGCTAGTGAAGAGGCTTCGGCGGACAATGAGCAGTTCTTC.

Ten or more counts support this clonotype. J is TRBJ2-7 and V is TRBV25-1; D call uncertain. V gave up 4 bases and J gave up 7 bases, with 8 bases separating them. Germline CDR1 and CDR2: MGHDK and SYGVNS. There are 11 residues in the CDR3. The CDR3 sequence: CASSGYNEQYF. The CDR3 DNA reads TGTGCCAGCAGTGGATACAATGAGCAGTACTTC.